The 16 T cell receptor beta chains below come from one sample, sequenced in a study of shared clonotypes between healthy human individuals. The repertoire was sequenced with immunoSEQ multiplex PCR; TCRdb's copy has only in-frame clones and lacks some. The sample contains about a million clones, 65% to 75% of which appear only once. What was sequenced was memory CD4+ T cells sorted from blood. Specified subset: CD45RA-negative fraction. These receptors originate from a man aged 18 to 29 in good health.

The V gene is TRBV18, the J gene TRBJ2-1; D unresolved. The length of the CDR3 is 13 residues. Germline assignment: CDR1 KGHSH and CDR2 LQKENI. V was cut by 2 bases and J by 3 bases, with 5 bases left in between. CDR3 DNA sequence: TGTGCCAGCTCACCAAGCCGCTACAATGAGCAGTTCTTC. It encodes CASSPSRYNEQFF. The variable domain in full, with the rest retrieved from reference TRBV18 and TRBJ2-1, is NAGVMQNPRHLVRRRGQEARLRCSPMKGHSHVYWYRQLPEEGLKFMVYLQKENIIDESGMPKERFSAEFPKEGPSILRIQQVVRGDSAAYFCASSPSRYNEQFFGPGTRLTVL.

Here the CDR3 reads CASSLDRAVGRAFF. CDR3 sequence (DNA): TGTGCCAGCAGCTTAGATCGGGCGGTGGGGAGAGCTTTCTTT. The chain recombines TRBV13 with TRBJ1-1; D uncertain. Trimming left V 1 base short and J 10 bases short, with 16 bases between. CDR1 is PRHDT, CDR2 FYEKMQ, per germline (reference sequence). The CDR3 runs 14 residues.

The rearrangement uses TRBV7-8 and TRBJ2-5; a possible D gene is TRBD2 (7 bases). The CDR3 totals 14 residues. V was shortened by 2 bases and J by 5 bases, with 12 bases between the two germline ends. CDR1 is SGHVS and CDR2 is FQNEAQ in the germline V gene. CDR3 nucleotide sequence: TGTGCCAGCAGCTTATCGGGGGGCTCGGAGACCCAGTACTTC. It codes for CASSLSGGSETQYF.

This sequence joins TRBV27 and TRBJ2-1; 9 positions agree with TRBD2. The CDR3 is 14 residues long. V lost 5 bases to trimming and J lost 5 bases; unmatched junction nucleotides: 4. CDR1 and CDR2 from the germline V gene are MNHEY and SMNVEV (reference sequence). CDR3 loop: CASSPSGIHNEQFF. In nucleotides, the CDR3 is TGTGCCAGCAGTCCTAGCGGGATCCACAATGAGCAGTTCTTC.

This clone has only a few counts. The V gene is TRBV27, the J gene TRBJ2-3; a weak D match, TRBD1 (6 bases). CDR1 and CDR2 from the germline V gene are MNHEY and SMNVEV (reference sequence). The V and J ends lost 5 bases and 0 bases respectively, with 12 bases between them. This CDR3 spans 15 amino acids. DNA for the CDR3: TGTGCCAGCAGTCCCGGGACACCCAGCACAGATACGCAGTATTTT. It translates to CASSPGTPSTDTQYF.

In nucleotides, the CDR3 is TGCGCCAGCAGCTCCTGGACTAGCCCAAAGACCCAGTACTTC. This translates into CASSSWTSPKTQYF. V usage is TRBV5-1 and J usage is TRBJ2-5, with 8 bases identical to TRBD2. The germline gives CDR1 SGHRS, CDR2 YFSETQ. V dropped 3 bases and J dropped 6; count of bases not matched to a gene: 7. CDR3 length equals 14 residues.

The V call is TRBV5-4, the J call TRBJ2-7, with D unresolved. CDR1 is SGHNT and CDR2 is YYREEE in the germline V gene (reference sequence). Trimming cost V 6 bases and J 1 base, with 14 bases left between them. This CDR3 is 14 amino acids long. CDR3 in amino acids: CASTPDPTSYEQYF. The CDR3 DNA sequence: TGTGCCAGCACCCCCGACCCCACTTCCTACGAGCAGTACTTC. The complete variable domain, with remaining parts taken from reference TRBV5-4 and TRBJ2-7, reads ETGVTQSPTHLIKTRGQQVTLRCSSQSGHNTVSWYQQALGQGPQFIFQYYREEENGRGNFPPRFSGLQFPNYSSELNVNALELDDSALYLCASTPDPTSYEQYFGPGTRLTVT.

The chain is built from TRBV12-5 and TRBJ2-1; no reliable D call. The CDR3 contains 14 residues. Between the trimmed V and J ends, which lost 0 bases and 9 bases, there was a span of 12 bases. Germline V gene sequence: CDR1 LGHNT, CDR2 FRNRAP. In nucleotides, the CDR3 is TGTGCTAGTGGTTTGGTACCTAACTTAATTGAGCAGTTCTTC. The encoded protein is CASGLVPNLIEQFF.

This clone showed up just a few times. The J gene is TRBJ1-3, the V gene TRBV30, with TRBD1 matching over 8 bases. CDR1 is GTSNPN, CDR2 SVGIG, per germline (reference sequence). V shed 5 bases, J shed 0 bases, and the junction held 3 bases outside the gene matches. The CDR3 is 14 amino acids. CDR3 in DNA: TGTGCCTGGCGACAGGGGAACTCTGGAAACACCATATATTTT. Its translation: CAWRQGNSGNTIYF.

CDR3: CASSLGRQGGTTSTDTQYF. In nucleotides, the CDR3 is TGCGCCAGCAGCTTGGGGAGGCAGGGCGGCACTACTAGCACAGATACGCAGTATTTT. J is TRBJ2-3 and V is TRBV5-1; either TRBD1 or TRBD2 may fit D (5 bases each). CDR3 length: 19 residues. The germline V gene has CDR1 SGHRS and CDR2 YFSETQ. V lost 0 bases and J lost 0, with 20 bases in between.

Points on this clone: Different DNA sequences within this sample yield the same CDR3. This chain links TRBV11-2 with TRBJ2-3; D is possibly TRBD2 (5 bases). The CDR3 is made up of 13 amino acids. The V end lost 6 bases, the J end lost 1 base, and 8 bases lay between the germline ends. Germline-derived CDR1 and CDR2 are SGHAT and FQNNGV. The CDR3, as DNA: TGTGCCAGCAGTTGGACTCGCACAGATACGCAGTATTTT. It specifies CASSWTRTDTQYF.

The table lists this clone with a count of one. The chain employs TRBV5-6 and TRBJ1-3; D gene unclear. The CDR3 length is 15 residues. Germline CDR1 SGHDT, CDR2 YYEEEE. V lost 5 bases and J lost 0, with 12 bases in between. The DNA for the CDR3 is TGTGCCAGCAGGCCGGGTCCCAGCTCTGGAAACACCATATATTTT. It encodes CASRPGPSSGNTIYF.

As to this clone: Distinct nucleotide sequences in the sample also encode this CDR3. The chain links TRBV7-9 to TRBJ1-5; D unclear. Germline values: CDR1 SEHNR, CDR2 FQNEAQ (reference sequence). Trimming left V 0 bases short and J 0 bases short, with 3 bases between. The CDR3 covers 14 residues. Written as DNA, the CDR3 is TGTGCCAGCAGCTTAGCCAATAGCAATCAGCCCCAGCATTTT. Its protein is CASSLANSNQPQHF.

The J gene is TRBJ2-2, the V gene TRBV7-2, with 11 nucleotides matching TRBD2. Germline V gives CDR1 SGHTA, CDR2 FQGNSA. The V and J ends lost 10 bases and 1 base, in that order; junction bases with no gene match: 5. The CDR3 is 15 residues long. The CDR3 DNA reads as TGTGCCAAAACCGGGACTAGCGGGAACACCGGGGAGCTGTTTTTT. Its translation is CAKTGTSGNTGELFF.

This chain links TRBV11-2 with TRBJ2-2; the D is unclear. Trimming removed 3 bases at V and 4 bases at J, with 12 bases between. CDR1 is SGHAT, CDR2 FQNNGV, per germline. CDR3 length: 15 amino acids. The CDR3 coding sequence is TGTGCCAGCAGCTTGGGTGCCGGGTTCACCGGGGAGCTGTTTTTT. This encodes CASSLGAGFTGELFF.

The gene calls are TRBV11-2 and TRBJ2-4; tentatively, D is TRBD1 or TRBD2 (5 bases each). The CDR3 totals 16 residues. Germline CDR1 reads SGHAT; CDR2 reads FQNNGV. V gave up 0 bases and J gave up 7 bases, with 16 bases separating them. The CDR3 here is CASSLEVPSGRNIQYF. CDR3 nucleotide sequence: TGTGCCAGCAGCTTAGAGGTGCCTTCGGGGCGGAACATTCAGTACTTC. The entire variable domain, with the rest obtained from reference TRBV11-2 and TRBJ2-4, is as follows: EAGVAQSPRYKIIEKRQSVAFWCNPISGHATLYWYQQILGQGPKLLIQFQNNGVVDDSQLPKDRFSAERLKGVDSTLKIQPAKLEDSAVYLCASSLEVPSGRNIQYFGAGTRLSVL.